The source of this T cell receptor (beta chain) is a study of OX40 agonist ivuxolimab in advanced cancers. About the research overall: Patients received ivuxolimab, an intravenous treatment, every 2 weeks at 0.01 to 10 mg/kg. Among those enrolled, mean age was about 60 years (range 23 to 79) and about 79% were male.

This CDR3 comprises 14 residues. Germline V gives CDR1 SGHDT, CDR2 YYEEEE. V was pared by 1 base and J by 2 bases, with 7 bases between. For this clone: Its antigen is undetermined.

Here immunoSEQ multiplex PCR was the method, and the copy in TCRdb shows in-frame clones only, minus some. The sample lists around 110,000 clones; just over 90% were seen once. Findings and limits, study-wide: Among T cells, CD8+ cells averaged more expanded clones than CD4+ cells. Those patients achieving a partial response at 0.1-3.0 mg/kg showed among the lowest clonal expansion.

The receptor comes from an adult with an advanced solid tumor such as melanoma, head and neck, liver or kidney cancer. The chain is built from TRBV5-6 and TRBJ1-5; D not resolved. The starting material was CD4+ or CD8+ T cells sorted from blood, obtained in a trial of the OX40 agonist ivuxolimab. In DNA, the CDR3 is TGTGCCAGCAGCTTGACAGTTGGCAATCAGCCCCAGCATTTT. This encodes CASSLTVGNQPQHF. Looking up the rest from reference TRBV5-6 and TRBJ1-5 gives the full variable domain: DAGVTQSPTHLIKTRGQQVTLRCSPKSGHDTVSWYQQALGQGPQFIFQYYEEEERQRGNFPDRFSGHQFPNYSSELNVNALLLGDSALYLCASSLTVGNQPQHFGDGTRLSIL.